This T cell receptor beta chain was identified during a study of cytomegalovirus exposure and HLA in healthy donors. Overall study results and limits: It was taken for granted in presence/absence analyses that sequencing depth across donors was roughly uniform. TCR beta chain V- and J-gene trimming was linked, in a later analysis, to a missense variant in DCLRE1C. Sequences of the TCR beta chain were said to predict the HLA-A and HLA-B alleles of most subjects accurately.

The PCR employed 60 Vbeta primers together with 13 Jbeta primers. Method: immunoSEQ multiplex PCR; TCRdb's copy keeps in-frame clones and lacks some. The data contain around 99,000 clones, 82% of them singletons. As to this clone: Its specificity is not known.

Germline V lookup: CDR1 WSHSY, CDR2 SAAADI. CDR3 length: 14 residues. Trimming removed 2 bases at V and 2 bases at J, with 10 bases between. Sequencing used PBMCs. The rearrangement joins TRBV10-2 to TRBJ2-7; maybe TRBD2 (5 bases). This clonotype originated in a young man in good health and CMV-seropositive. CDR3 amino acids: CASSEPGTTYEQYF. CDR3 bases: TGCGCCAGCAGTGAGCCGGGAACGACCTACGAGCAGTACTTC.